Following are 26 T cell receptor beta chains from one sample sequenced in a study of blood T cells in healthy people across ages. Sample-barcoded 5' priming and a J-beta primer mix drove a second PCR of roughly 6 to 12 cycles. TCRdb itself ran the 5' RACE reads through MiXCR, one entry per CDR3 protein. The sample has about 670,000 distinct CDR3 sequences, over 40% seen once. The sample comprised blood. These receptors were taken from a man of 80 years or more in good health.

V is TRBV5-1 and J is TRBJ2-1; TRBD2 matches 8 bases. CDR3 length equals 17 residues. The V and J ends lost 4 bases and 5 bases, in that order; junction bases with no gene match: 14. Germline V gene sequence: CDR1 SGHRS, CDR2 YFSETQ. The DNA of the CDR3 is TGCGCCAGCAGCAACTCCCCTAGCGGGCCCACCAACAATGAGCAGTTCTTC. Amino acids: CASSNSPSGPTNNEQFF.

The rearrangement links TRBV21-1 to TRBJ1-1. TRBV21-1 is described as a pseudogene. The length of the CDR3 is 14 residues. CDR3 amino acids: CASSKDAENTEAFF. CDR3 DNA: TGTGCCAGCAGCAAAGATGCAGAGAACACTGAAGCTTTCTTT.

The V gene is TRBV6-2 or TRBV6-3, the J gene TRBJ1-5; TRBD1 matches at 7 bases. Germline V gene sequence: CDR1 MNHEY, CDR2 SVGEGT. The V segment lost 8 bases and the J segment 3 bases; nucleotides outside the gene matches: 7. The CDR3 has 14 residues. The DNA of the CDR3 is TGTGCCAGCCGTCGGACAGGTCTCAATCAGCCCCAGCATTTT. Translated: CASRRTGLNQPQHF.

This clonotype has a handful of counts. The chain recombines TRBV7-2 with TRBJ2-1; the match to TRBD2 covers 13 bases. The germline gives CDR1 SGHTA, CDR2 FQGNSA. With V trimmed by 5 bases and J by 15 bases, 10 bases remained unmatched. The CDR3 extends over 14 amino acids. The CDR3 is CASSEGLAGLVWFF. CDR3 DNA sequence: TGTGCCAGCAGCGAGGGACTAGCGGGGCTGGTTTGGTTCTTC. Supplemented by reference TRBV7-2 and TRBJ2-1, the full variable domain reads GAGVSQSPSNKVTEKGKDVELRCDPISGHTALYWYRQSLGQGLEFLIYFQGNSAPDKSGLPSDRFSAERTGGSVSTLTIQRTQQEDSAVYLCASSEGLAGLVWFFGPGTRLTVL.

This chain joins TRBV12-3 or TRBV12-4 and TRBJ1-5; D unclear. The V end was cut by 10 bases, the J end by 2 bases, with 12 bases between. CDR3 length: 13 residues. CDR3 sequence (DNA): TGTGCCACCAGGCTCAGCGGCAATCAGCCCCAGCATTTT. Its protein is CATRLSGNQPQHF.

The genes are TRBV29-1 and TRBJ1-2; D is uncertain. Germline CDR1 is SQVTM and CDR2 is ANQGSEA. Trimming removed 4 bases from V and 7 bases from J, with 19 bases in between. The CDR3 loop spans 14 amino acids. CDR3 nucleotide sequence: TGCAGCGTTGGGGATGACACCCTCGCTTGTGGCTACACCTTC. It yields the protein CSVGDDTLACGYTF.

This clonotype was seen more than once but under ten times. The V call is TRBV5-1, the J call TRBJ2-3, with a possible D match to TRBD2 (5 bases). The CDR3 runs to 17 residues. The V and J ends lost 0 bases and 2 bases respectively, with 16 bases between them. The germline V gene has CDR1 SGHRS and CDR2 YFSETQ. As DNA, the CDR3 is TGCGCCAGCAGCTTGGATCCCCAGCGGCTAAACACAGATACGCAGTATTTT. Protein sequence: CASSLDPQRLNTDTQYF.

This clonotype appeared a few times. The chain employs TRBV21-1 and TRBJ2-5; TRBD1, the D gene given by the table, was not confirmed from the DNA. TRBV21-1 represents a pseudogene. The CDR3 consists of 17 residues. The CDR3 DNA sequence: TGTGCCAGCAGCAACCCCCCGGACAGGGGAGGAATGGAGACCCAGTACTTC. It specifies CASSNPPDRGGMETQYF.

V usage is TRBV9 and J usage is TRBJ2-1; D call uncertain. V shed 0 bases and J shed 8 bases, with 12 bases lying between them. The CDR3 contains 14 residues. Germline CDR1 is SGDLS and CDR2 is YYNGEE. DNA for the CDR3: TGTGCCAGCAGCGTAGAAGGTCAAAGGGATGAGCAGTTCTTC. This gives the protein CASSVEGQRDEQFF.

The chain uses TRBV7-2 and TRBJ2-1; TRBD2 aligns across 8 bases. The germline gives CDR1 SGHTA, CDR2 FQGNSA. This CDR3 region has 14 residues. V gave up 9 bases and J gave up 4 bases; unmatched junction bases: 8. The CDR3 DNA reads as TGTGCCAGTCGTACGGGGGGGATTTACAATGAGCAGTTCTTC. Residues: CASRTGGIYNEQFF.

This clonotype was observed a few times. This chain uses TRBV11-2 with TRBJ2-5; 13 nucleotides line up with TRBD2. Germline V CDR1 and CDR2: SGHAT, FQNNGV. The CDR3 has 16 residues. Losses at the gene ends were 6 bases for V and 5 bases for J; bases not matched to a gene: 9. The CDR3 DNA follows: TGTGCCAGCAGACCAACTAGCGGGGGGGCCCGGGAGACCCAGTACTTC. Protein sequence: CASRPTSGGARETQYF.

This clonotype was picked up a small number of times. V usage is TRBV7-9 and J usage is TRBJ2-5, with D possibly being TRBD1 or TRBD2 (5 bases each). This CDR3 comprises 15 residues. The germline gives CDR1 SEHNR, CDR2 FQNEAQ (reference sequence). The V gene lost 0 bases and the J gene lost 5 bases, with 13 bases spanning the gap. CDR3 protein: CASSLAGTGFETQYF. The DNA for the CDR3 is TGTGCCAGCAGCTTAGCAGGGACGGGATTTGAGACCCAGTACTTC.

This clonotype was found many times. The V call is TRBV15, the J call TRBJ2-7; 7 nucleotides align to TRBD1. Germline CDR1 is LNHNV and CDR2 is YYDKDF (reference sequence). This CDR3 has 17 residues. The V gene end was trimmed by 0 bases and the J gene end by 5 bases; junction bases not matched to a gene: 13. CDR3 nucleotides: TGTGCCACCAGCAGAGATCTCGCTTACGACAGGGCCCACGAGCAGTACTTC. It codes for CATSRDLAYDRAHEQYF.

The sample holds many counts of this clonotype. This rearrangement joins TRBV20-1 to TRBJ2-3, with D tentatively TRBD2 (6 bases). V lost 6 bases to trimming and J lost 1 base, with 11 bases between them. The CDR3 sequence is 13 residues long. Germline lookup yields CDR1 DFQATT and CDR2 SNEGSKA (reference sequence). The CDR3 sequence: CSAGGPGTDTQYF. Here the CDR3 DNA reads TGCAGTGCCGGAGGGCCTGGCACAGATACGCAGTATTTT.

The genes are TRBV6-5 and TRBJ2-3; TRBD2 is a possible D gene (6 bases). Germline lookup yields CDR1 MNHEY and CDR2 SVGAGI. This CDR3 is 15 amino acids long. Deletions cut 7 bases from V and 0 bases from J, with 14 bases between. CDR3 residues: CASKPAGRSTDTQYF. DNA of the CDR3: TGTGCCAGCAAACCCGCGGGACGCAGCACAGATACGCAGTATTTT.

This clonotype was counted only a few times. The V call is TRBV4-1, the J call TRBJ2-7; tentatively, D is TRBD2 (6 bases). The CDR3 is made up of 15 amino acids. The V and J ends lost 3 bases and 0 bases respectively, with 12 bases between them. Germline CDR1 and CDR2: MGHRA and YSYEKL. The CDR3 is CASSQLALSSYEQYF. Written as DNA, the CDR3 is TGCGCCAGCAGCCAGCTAGCGTTAAGCTCCTACGAGCAGTACTTC.

In its sample, this clonotype was seen a few times. This rearrangement joins TRBV5-1 to TRBJ2-3; D might be TRBD2 (5 bases). The CDR3 has 14 amino acids. The V end was cut by 5 bases, the J end by 2 bases, with 12 bases between. The germline gives CDR1 SGHRS, CDR2 YFSETQ. This CDR3 is CASRRARPTDTQYF. The CDR3 DNA follows: TGCGCCAGCAGGAGGGCCAGGCCCACAGATACGCAGTATTTT.

On this clonotype itself: Likely a read error: the CDR3 ends without its conserved phenylalanine or tryptophan. The chain links TRBV7-2 to TRBJ1-2; D is possibly TRBD1 (5 bases). CDR1 and CDR2 from the germline V gene are SGHTA and FQGNSA. CDR3 length: 12 amino acids. Deletions cut 7 bases from V and 4 bases from J, with 10 bases between. The CDR3 DNA reads as TGTGCCAGCACCCGCCAGGGCTATGGCTACACCGTC. This translates into CASTRQGYGYTV.

This clonotype was recorded a few times. This chain links TRBV7-2 with TRBJ2-7; D is uncertain. Trimming left V 5 bases short and J 4 bases short, with 12 bases between. This CDR3 has 13 residues. The germline V gene has CDR1 SGHTA and CDR2 FQGNSA. The chain's CDR3 is CASSVGEKYEQYF. The CDR3 DNA reads TGTGCCAGCAGCGTAGGAGAGAAGTACGAGCAGTACTTC.

This chain uses TRBV6-1 with TRBJ2-7; D is unclear. The CDR3 runs 16 residues. V lost 1 base and J lost 3, with 16 bases in between. Looked up from germline, CDR1 is MNHNS and CDR2 is SASEGT. The CDR3 DNA sequence: TGTGCCAGCAGTGAAGAGGACCCCGGGCCTGTCTACGAGCAGTACTTC. Amino acid sequence: CASSEEDPGPVYEQYF.

The chain couples TRBV6-1 to TRBJ1-6, with TRBD1 matching over 8 bases. This CDR3 has 14 residues. CDR1 MNHNS and CDR2 SASEGT come from the germline V gene. V shed 4 bases, J shed 9 bases, and the junction held 5 bases outside the gene matches. The CDR3 DNA sequence: TGTGCCAGCAGTGGGGGACAGGTTGCTTCACCCCTCCACTTT. Protein: CASSGGQVASPLHF.

The V call is TRBV28, the J call TRBJ2-5, with 9 bases lining up with TRBD2. This CDR3 comprises 15 residues. V gave up 5 bases and J gave up 1 base; unmatched junction bases: 5. Germline V lookup: CDR1 MDHEN, CDR2 SYDVKM. The CDR3 loop reads CASSVSSGTQETQYF. In DNA form, the CDR3 reads TGTGCCAGCAGTGTATCTAGCGGGACCCAAGAGACCCAGTACTTC.

The J gene is TRBJ2-7, the V gene TRBV4-3; the match to TRBD2 covers 12 bases. The CDR3 runs to 18 residues. Trimming at V came to 1 base and at J to 7 bases, leaving 14 bases not matched to a gene. Germline V gives CDR1 LGHNA, CDR2 YSLEER. CDR3 DNA sequence: TGCGCCAGCAGCCAAGTACTAGCGGGAGGCAACTCCTACAATGAGCAGTACTTC. Its protein is CASSQVLAGGNSYNEQYF.

This clonotype has only a few counts. The V call is TRBV20-1, the J call TRBJ2-1, with TRBD2 matching over 11 bases. The germline gives CDR1 DFQATT, CDR2 SNEGSKA (reference sequence). Trimming cost V 3 bases and J 4 bases; bases outside gene matches: 8. This CDR3 is built from 16 residues. DNA of the CDR3: TGCAGTGCTAGTGGGGCTAGCGGGGGGTCTTACAATGAGCAGTTCTTC. Its translation: CSASGASGGSYNEQFF.

This chain connects TRBV30 to TRBJ2-7, with no clear D. The germline gives CDR1 GTSNPN, CDR2 SVGIG (reference sequence). The V gene lost 3 bases and the J gene lost 3 bases, with 9 bases spanning the gap. This CDR3 comprises 12 residues. CDR3 DNA: TGTGCCTGGAGCGGTGCCCTCTACGAGCAGTACTTC. Residues: CAWSGALYEQYF.

A few counts support this clonotype. The chain has TRBV4-2 and TRBJ2-5; tentative D call: TRBD2 (5 bases). V gave up 5 bases and J gave up 11 bases, with 18 bases separating them. The CDR3 extends over 13 amino acids. Per germline, CDR1 LGHNA and CDR2 YNFKEQ. CDR3 sequence reads: CASSFRDRDEQYF. The CDR3 DNA sequence: TGTGCCAGCAGCTTCCGAGACCGGGATGAGCAGTACTTC.